Below, 19 T cell receptor beta chains from the same sample are listed, as sequenced in a study of blood T cell repertoires in COVID-19. Sequenced by immunoSEQ multiplex PCR; TCRdb stores in-frame clones only, minus some. The sample shows about 100,000 clones, 85% to 90% of them seen only once. Sequenced input: peripheral blood. The receptors shown here come from a man aged 50-59 years with active or convalescent COVID-19.

This clone was observed once. The chain couples TRBV29-1 to TRBJ1-3; no definite D call. Trimming took 4 bases from V and 8 from J, leaving 6 bases between them. Germline CDR1 reads SQVTM; CDR2 reads ANQGSEA. The CDR3 sequence is 10 residues long. The CDR3 sequence is CSVVGDTIYF. In DNA form, the CDR3 reads TGCAGCGTTGTGGGAGACACCATATATTTT.

This rearrangement joins TRBV6-6 to TRBJ1-2, with D unclear. Per germline, CDR1 MNHNY and CDR2 SVGAGI (reference sequence). The CDR3 length is 11 residues. Trimming took 2 bases from V and 8 from J, leaving 6 bases between them. The chain's CDR3 is CASSYVSGYTF. Written as DNA, the CDR3 is TGTGCCAGCAGTTACGTGAGCGGCTACACCTTC.

This rearrangement joins TRBV5-1 to TRBJ2-5, with 8 bases matching TRBD2. This CDR3 is 16 amino acids long. Germline V lookup: CDR1 SGHRS, CDR2 YFSETQ. V lost 0 bases, J lost 2 bases, and 6 bases stayed unmatched. In DNA form, the CDR3 reads TGCGCCAGCAGCTTGGAGGGTACTAGCGGACAAGAGACCCAGTACTTC. It yields the protein CASSLEGTSGQETQYF. The full variable domain, rest sourced from reference TRBV5-1 and TRBJ2-5, is KAGVTQTPRYLIKTRGQQVTLSCSPISGHRSVSWYQQTPGQGLQFLFEYFSETQRNKGNFPGRFSGRQFSNSRSEMNVSTLELGDSALYLCASSLEGTSGQETQYFGPGTRLLVL.

The chain recombines TRBV7-2 with TRBJ1-5; 12 bases line up with TRBD1. V shed 2 bases, J shed 3 bases, and the junction held 5 bases outside the gene matches. This CDR3 has 17 amino acids. The germline V gene has CDR1 SGHTA and CDR2 FQGNSA. The CDR3 sequence is CASSLKSGQGANQPQHF. The CDR3, as DNA: TGTGCCAGCAGCTTAAAATCGGGACAGGGGGCCAATCAGCCCCAGCATTTT.

CDR3 in DNA: TGCAGCGTTTCCGGACAACCTAAGAATGGCTACACCTTC. Translating gives CSVSGQPKNGYTF. The chain couples TRBV29-1 to TRBJ1-2; D might be TRBD1 (5 bases). The CDR3 length is 13 residues. In germline, CDR1 is SQVTM, CDR2 ANQGSEA. V lost 5 bases and J lost 6, with 16 bases in between.

The V gene is TRBV4-3, the J gene TRBJ1-5, with D hard to call. Trimming removed 0 bases from V and 10 bases from J, with 10 bases in between. The germline V gene encodes CDR1 LGHNA and CDR2 YSLEER. The CDR3 is made up of 13 amino acids. The CDR3 protein is CASSQEWAKPQHF. The CDR3 DNA follows: TGCGCCAGCAGCCAAGAGTGGGCAAAACCCCAGCATTTT.

This chain connects TRBV19 to TRBJ2-2, with a possible D match to TRBD1 (6 bases). Germline CDR1 is LNHDA and CDR2 is SQIVND (reference sequence). V lost 6 bases and J lost 1, with 9 bases in between. There are 14 residues in the CDR3. The CDR3 protein is CASRSRGNTGELFF. DNA of the CDR3: TGTGCCAGTAGATCCAGGGGGAACACCGGGGAGCTGTTTTTT.

The chain is built from TRBV18 and TRBJ1-3; perhaps TRBD1 as D (6 bases). CDR1 is KGHSH and CDR2 is LQKENI in the germline V gene. V was shortened by 5 bases and J by 0 bases, with 11 bases between the two germline ends. The CDR3 is 15 amino acids. Written as DNA, the CDR3 is TGTGCCAGCTCATCCATACAGGGCTCTGGAAACACCATATATTTT. Amino acids: CASSSIQGSGNTIYF. The full variable domain, rest sourced from reference TRBV18 and TRBJ1-3, is NAGVMQNPRHLVRRRGQEARLRCSPMKGHSHVYWYRQLPEEGLKFMVYLQKENIIDESGMPKERFSAEFPKEGPSILRIQQVVRGDSAAYFCASSSIQGSGNTIYFGEGSWLTVV.

The chain uses TRBV13 and TRBJ1-2; 9 nucleotides align to TRBD1. Germline V lookup: CDR1 PRHDT, CDR2 FYEKMQ (reference sequence). The V gene end was trimmed by 5 bases and the J gene end by 2 bases; junction bases not matched to a gene: 3. The CDR3 is 14 amino acids. The CDR3 DNA is TGTGCCAGCAGCCAAGGACAGGGGAACTATGGCTACACCTTC. Translated: CASSQGQGNYGYTF.

In its sample, this clone was seen once. This chain uses TRBV6-1 with TRBJ1-5; the match to TRBD1 covers 9 bases. Unmatched junction bases numbered 0, after V lost 1 base and J lost 2 bases. The germline V gene encodes CDR1 MNHNS and CDR2 SASEGT. The CDR3 is made up of 15 amino acids. This chain's CDR3 is CASSEGTGGNQPQHF. CDR3 DNA sequence: TGTGCCAGCAGTGAAGGGACAGGGGGCAATCAGCCCCAGCATTTT.

This rearrangement joins TRBV7-9 to TRBJ1-1, with TRBD1 as a possible D gene (5 bases). The CDR3 is 13 residues long. Germline CDR1 reads SEHNR; CDR2 reads FQNEAQ (reference sequence). With 0 bases removed from V and 6 bases from J, the gap between germline ends came to 8 bases. For the CDR3, the DNA is TGTGCCAGCAGCTTAGCGAGACAGTCTGAAGCTTTCTTT. Encoded protein: CASSLARQSEAFF.

This chain uses TRBV5-4 with TRBJ2-1; 16 nucleotides align to TRBD2. There are 15 residues in the CDR3. V lost 4 bases and J lost 7; bases outside the gene matches: 2. Germline lookup yields CDR1 SGHNT and CDR2 YYREEE (reference sequence). The CDR3 reads CASSLGLAGGNEQFF. CDR3 nucleotides: TGTGCCAGCAGCCTGGGACTAGCGGGGGGGAATGAGCAGTTCTTC. Variable domain in full (rest from reference TRBV5-4 and TRBJ2-1): ETGVTQSPTHLIKTRGQQVTLRCSSQSGHNTVSWYQQALGQGPQFIFQYYREEENGRGNFPPRFSGLQFPNYSSELNVNALELDDSALYLCASSLGLAGGNEQFFGPGTRLTVL.

The J gene is TRBJ1-4, the V gene TRBV28, with 8 bases fitting TRBD1. J was trimmed by 7 bases and V by 10 bases; bases with no gene match: 5. This CDR3 is 12 amino acids long. The germline V gene encodes CDR1 MDHEN and CDR2 SYDVKM. The CDR3 DNA reads as TGTGCCACCAGGACAGGGAGTGAAAAACTGTTTTTT. It yields the protein CATRTGSEKLFF.

The chain recombines TRBV4-1 with TRBJ2-1, with 7 bases identical to TRBD1. In germline, CDR1 is MGHRA, CDR2 YSYEKL. After removal of 3 bases from V and 0 bases from J, the junction contained 5 bases not matched to a gene. This CDR3 has 16 amino acids. The CDR3 DNA follows: TGCGCCAGCAGCCAGACAGGGTTGAGCTCCTACAATGAGCAGTTCTTC. Translation: CASSQTGLSSYNEQFF.

This clone has only one observation. V and J are TRBV7-2 and TRBJ2-5; TRBD2 matches at 8 bases. J was trimmed by 5 bases and V by 1 base; bases with no gene match: 6. The CDR3 runs to 15 residues. The germline V gene encodes CDR1 SGHTA and CDR2 FQGNSA. CDR3 sequence reads: CASSLEGLVFETQYF. The CDR3 coding sequence is TGTGCCAGCAGCTTAGAGGGACTAGTCTTTGAGACCCAGTACTTC.

This clone was seen only a few times. The V gene is TRBV7-8, the J gene TRBJ1-5; 10 positions match TRBD1. Germline-derived CDR1 and CDR2 are SGHVS and FQNEAQ. This CDR3 has 18 amino acids. V shed 3 bases and J 1 base; nucleotides not matched to a gene: 9. The CDR3 loop is CASSLTGGWGSSNQPQHF. CDR3 nucleotides: TGTGCCAGCAGCTTGACAGGGGGCTGGGGGTCGAGCAATCAGCCCCAGCATTTT.

Concerning this clone: At one end the junction does not follow the germline gene, possibly because of a read error. The V and J genes are TRBV19 and TRBJ1-1, with D perhaps matching TRBD1 (6 bases). The CDR3 loop spans 15 amino acids. Germline CDR1 is LNHDA and CDR2 is SQIVND (reference sequence). CDR3 DNA sequence: TGTGCTAGTAACTGGGACACCAAGGAGGACACTGAAGCTTTCTTT. Its translation is CASNWDTKEDTEAFF.

This clone was counted a few times. The CDR3 nucleotides are TGTGCCAGCTCCCACCGGAATCGGGGCACTGAAGCTTTCTTT. This translates into CASSHRNRGTEAFF. This rearrangement joins TRBV19 to TRBJ1-1; D is uncertain. Germline CDR1 LNHDA, CDR2 SQIVND (reference sequence). The length of the CDR3 is 14 residues. Trimming removed 9 bases from V and 4 bases from J, with 18 bases in between.

J is TRBJ2-3 and V is TRBV27; possibly TRBD1 for D (5 bases). The CDR3 is 12 amino acids. The V gene's germline CDR1 is MNHEY and CDR2 SMNVEV (reference sequence). The germline V and J ends were trimmed by 9 bases and 2 bases, with 9 bases remaining between them. The CDR3 loop reads CASYGATDTQYF. CDR3 coding DNA: TGTGCCAGTTATGGGGCCACAGATACGCAGTATTTT.